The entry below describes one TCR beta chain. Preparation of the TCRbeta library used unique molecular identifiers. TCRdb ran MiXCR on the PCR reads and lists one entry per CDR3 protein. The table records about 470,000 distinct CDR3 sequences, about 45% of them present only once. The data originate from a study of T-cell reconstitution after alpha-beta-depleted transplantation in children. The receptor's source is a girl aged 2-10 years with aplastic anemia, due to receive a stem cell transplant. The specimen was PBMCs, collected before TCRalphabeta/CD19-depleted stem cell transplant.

CDR3 in DNA: TGTGCCAGCAGTTTATGGCCCGGGGGGAATGAGCAGTTCTTC. Translated, it gives CASSLWPGGNEQFF. The V and J genes are TRBV28 and TRBJ2-1, with 7 nucleotides matching TRBD2. Germline CDR1 is MDHEN and CDR2 is SYDVKM. The V segment lost 0 bases and the J segment 7 bases; nucleotides outside the gene matches: 3. The CDR3 consists of 14 residues.